The next 22 T cell receptor beta chains were all read from a single sample in a study of patients and donors after allogeneic stem cell transplantation. In TCRdb, the RT-PCR reads were re-called with MiXCR into one record per CDR3 protein. The data contain approximately 140,000 distinct CDR3 sequences, roughly two fifths of them singletons. Sequenced sample: blood, either unsorted or a sorted T cell fraction (not recorded which). The receptors come from a human donor who was either an allogeneic HSCT recipient or a stem cell or donor lymphocyte infusion donor (not recorded which). It is not recorded whose cells these are; they may come from a transplant donor.

The chain employs TRBV29-1 and TRBJ1-5, with a weak D call TRBD1 (6 bases). The germline gives CDR1 SQVTM, CDR2 ANQGSEA. The CDR3 runs to 13 residues. Trimming took 5 bases from V and 3 from J, leaving 11 bases between them. The CDR3 is CSVSSGVNQPQHF. The CDR3 DNA reads TGCAGCGTTAGTTCAGGGGTCAATCAGCCCCAGCATTTT.

V and J are TRBV6-1 and TRBJ1-1, with a possible D match to TRBD1 (6 bases). This CDR3 is 15 amino acids long. Trimming took off 4 bases at V and 0 bases at J, with 12 bases between the two ends. Germline assignment: CDR1 MNHNS and CDR2 SASEGT. For the CDR3, the DNA is TGTGCCAGCAGTGTATCCAGGGGAATGAACACTGAAGCTTTCTTT. Amino acid sequence: CASSVSRGMNTEAFF.

CDR3 in amino acids: CASSIRGGTGELFF. CDR3 DNA sequence: TGTGCCAGCAGCATTAGAGGGGGAACCGGGGAGCTGTTTTTT. This chain links TRBV3-1 with TRBJ2-2, with D possibly matching TRBD1 (6 bases). The CDR3 spans 14 residues. CDR1 LGHDT and CDR2 YNNKEL come from the germline V gene (reference sequence). With 5 bases removed from V and 5 bases from J, the gap between germline ends came to 12 bases.

This clonotype was observed a handful of times. CDR3 loop: CASSSKQGPNEKLFF. The CDR3, as DNA: TGCGCCAGCAGCTCCAAACAGGGGCCTAATGAAAAACTGTTTTTT. The genes are TRBV5-1 and TRBJ1-4; 7 bases align to TRBD1. Germline V CDR1 and CDR2: SGHRS, YFSETQ. Losses at the gene ends were 3 bases for V and 3 bases for J; bases not matched to a gene: 5. The CDR3 is 15 residues long.

This clonotype turned up a few times. This chain uses TRBV20-1 with TRBJ1-1; D is ambiguous. Germline V gene sequence: CDR1 DFQATT, CDR2 SNEGSKA (reference sequence). V gave up 5 bases and J gave up 0 bases, with 10 bases separating them. The CDR3 has 13 residues. The chain's CDR3 is CSAYWTVNTEAFF. The CDR3 nucleotides are TGCAGTGCTTACTGGACGGTGAACACTGAAGCTTTCTTT.

This clonotype was seen more than once but under ten times. The CDR3 region is CASSQHSRGNTEAFF. In nucleotides, the CDR3 is TGTGCCAGCAGCCAACACAGTCGGGGGAACACTGAAGCTTTCTTT. The V and J genes are TRBV7-9 and TRBJ1-1; D ambiguous. This CDR3 has 15 residues. Looked up from germline, CDR1 is SEHNR and CDR2 is FQNEAQ (reference sequence). V lost 5 bases to trimming and J lost 1 base, with 14 bases between them.

This clonotype was seen more than once but under ten times. The chain uses TRBV12-3 or TRBV12-4 and TRBJ1-1, with unresolved D. Deletions cut 3 bases from V and 1 base from J, with 6 bases between. The CDR3 extends over 13 amino acids. The CDR3 loop reads CASSFESNTEAFF. The CDR3 DNA reads as TGTGCCAGCAGTTTCGAGTCGAACACTGAAGCTTTCTTT.

This clonotype turned up a few times. The chain combines TRBV7-2 with TRBJ2-1; D remains unclear. V was pared by 1 base and J by 9 bases, with 16 bases between. This CDR3 has 15 residues. Germline assignment: CDR1 SGHTA and CDR2 FQGNSA. The CDR3 DNA reads as TGTGCCAGCAGCTTAGATCTGCTCTCCGTGGGTGAGCAGTTCTTC. This codes for CASSLDLLSVGEQFF.

This clonotype was detected only a few times. The chain employs TRBV4-3 and TRBJ1-2; 7 bases fit TRBD1. The CDR3 totals 16 residues. The V gene's germline CDR1 is LGHNA and CDR2 YSLEER. J was trimmed by 4 bases and V by 6 bases; bases with no gene match: 14. The CDR3 nucleotides are TGCGCCAGCAGACCTGCCCACAGGGGTCGGCTCTATGGCTACACCTTC. Translating gives CASRPAHRGRLYGYTF.

The V call is TRBV15, the J call TRBJ1-1, with unresolved D. Germline V lookup: CDR1 LNHNV, CDR2 YYDKDF (reference sequence). Trimming cost V 0 bases and J 7 bases, with 12 bases left between them. The CDR3 has 14 amino acids. CDR3 sequence (DNA): TGTGCCACCAGCAGAGATAAGGTAGCAGGTGAAGCTTTCTTT. It specifies CATSRDKVAGEAFF.

This clonotype was observed a few times. The chain employs TRBV29-1 and TRBJ1-1; unclear D gene. The germline gives CDR1 SQVTM, CDR2 ANQGSEA. The CDR3 is 12 residues long. The V end was cut by 6 bases, the J end by 4 bases, with 12 bases between. CDR3 nucleotides: TGCAGCGTAAATCCCGCTCTCACTGAAGCTTTCTTT. This gives the protein CSVNPALTEAFF.

This clonotype showed up just a few times. The gene calls are TRBV4-3 and TRBJ1-1; the D gene is possibly TRBD1 (6 bases). CDR1 LGHNA and CDR2 YSLEER come from the germline V gene. CDR3 length equals 15 residues. V was cut by 0 bases and J by 5 bases, with 13 bases left in between. Written as DNA, the CDR3 is TGCGCCAGCAGCCAAGATACCAGGGGTTTAACTGAAGCTTTCTTT. Protein: CASSQDTRGLTEAFF.

This clonotype was counted only a few times. This sequence joins TRBV7-8 and TRBJ2-2; no clear D gene. Germline-derived CDR1 and CDR2 are SGHVS and FQNEAQ. This CDR3 region has 17 residues. V was cut by 2 bases and J by 2 bases, with 15 bases left in between. The CDR3, as DNA: TGTGCCAGCAGCTTACCTCAAGGGCAGGCCAACACCGGGGAGCTGTTTTTT. Its translation: CASSLPQGQANTGELFF.

The V call is TRBV27, the J call TRBJ1-2; no reliable D call. CDR3 length equals 15 residues. The V gene's germline CDR1 is MNHEY and CDR2 SMNVEV (reference sequence). Between the trimmed V and J ends, which lost 5 bases and 7 bases, there was a span of 20 bases. CDR3: CASSPTHRTWGGYTF. CDR3 DNA: TGTGCCAGCAGTCCAACCCACCGGACGTGGGGTGGCTACACCTTC.

The genes are TRBV20-1 and TRBJ1-1; 7 nucleotides agree with TRBD1. The junction had 6 bases not matched to a gene; V was cut back by 6 bases and J by 2 bases. The CDR3 spans 13 residues. The V gene's germline CDR1 is DFQATT and CDR2 SNEGSKA (reference sequence). CDR3 DNA sequence: TGCAGTGCCCGAACAGGGGTAAACACTGAAGCTTTCTTT. Protein product: CSARTGVNTEAFF.

This clonotype turned up a few times. V and J are TRBV9 and TRBJ1-1; possible D gene TRBD1, 6 bases. CDR3 length: 16 amino acids. V lost 0 bases to trimming and J lost 13 bases, with 25 bases between them. Looked up from germline, CDR1 is SGDLS and CDR2 is YYNGEE. The CDR3 region is CASSVGRDTTLGKGFF. The CDR3 bases are TGTGCCAGCAGCGTAGGTCGGGACACGACCTTGGGGAAGGGTTTCTTT.

V gene TRBV7-8 combines with J gene TRBJ2-2; maybe TRBD1 (7 bases). There are 16 residues in the CDR3. CDR1 is SGHVS, CDR2 FQNEAQ, per germline. V lost 4 bases and J 6 bases, leaving 18 bases between the germline ends. The CDR3 region is CASSSSRGRDAGELFF. In DNA form, the CDR3 reads TGTGCCAGCAGCTCCTCTAGGGGGCGGGATGCCGGGGAGCTGTTTTTT. The full variable domain, in which reference TRBV7-8 and TRBJ2-2 provide the parts outside the CDR3, is GAGVSQSPRYKVAKRGQDVALRCDPISGHVSLFWYQQALGQGPEFLTYFQNEAQLDKSGLPSDRFFAERPEGSVSTLKIQRTQQEDSAVYLCASSSSRGRDAGELFFGEGSRLTVL.

This clonotype appeared a few times. This chain uses TRBV20-1 with TRBJ1-6, with D possibly matching TRBD1 (5 bases). V lost 3 bases, J lost 3 bases, and 9 bases lay in between. The CDR3 is 14 residues long. Germline V gene sequence: CDR1 DFQATT, CDR2 SNEGSKA (reference sequence). The CDR3 DNA reads TGCAGTGCTAGCAGGGAGTACTATAATTCACCCCTCCACTTT. This codes for CSASREYYNSPLHF.

The V call is TRBV4-3, the J call TRBJ2-7; D might be TRBD1 (6 bases). The CDR3 loop spans 15 amino acids. Looked up from germline, CDR1 is LGHNA and CDR2 is YSLEER. The germline V and J ends were trimmed by 3 bases and 6 bases, with 18 bases remaining between them. Here the CDR3 DNA reads TGCGCCAGCAGCCAGTCCGGGACAAACCGGGGCGAGCAGTACTTC. Translation: CASSQSGTNRGEQYF.

This clonotype was counted a single time. The V and J genes are TRBV7-9 and TRBJ1-6; D perhaps matches TRBD1 (5 bases). This CDR3 contains 14 residues. Germline CDR1 SEHNR, CDR2 FQNEAQ (reference sequence). The V end was cut by 4 bases, the J end by 5 bases, with 9 bases between. In DNA, the CDR3 is TGTGCCAGCAGCTACGACAGCCATAATTCACCCCTCCACTTT. This codes for CASSYDSHNSPLHF.

The table lists this clonotype with a few counts. The chain is built from TRBV7-9 and TRBJ1-1; D is unresolved. The CDR3 extends over 12 amino acids. Per germline, CDR1 SEHNR and CDR2 FQNEAQ (reference sequence). V lost 2 bases, J lost 5 bases, and 6 bases lay in between. CDR3 amino acids: CASSLRTTEAFF. DNA for the CDR3: TGTGCCAGCAGCTTAAGAACGACTGAAGCTTTCTTT.

The rearrangement links TRBV20-1 to TRBJ1-3; D might be TRBD1 (6 bases). V was shortened by 6 bases and J by 1 base, with 16 bases between the two germline ends. CDR1 DFQATT and CDR2 SNEGSKA come from the germline V gene (reference sequence). The CDR3 runs to 15 residues. CDR3 region: CSARVGQPSGNTIYF. CDR3 nucleotides: TGCAGTGCAAGGGTTGGACAGCCTTCTGGAAACACCATATATTTT.